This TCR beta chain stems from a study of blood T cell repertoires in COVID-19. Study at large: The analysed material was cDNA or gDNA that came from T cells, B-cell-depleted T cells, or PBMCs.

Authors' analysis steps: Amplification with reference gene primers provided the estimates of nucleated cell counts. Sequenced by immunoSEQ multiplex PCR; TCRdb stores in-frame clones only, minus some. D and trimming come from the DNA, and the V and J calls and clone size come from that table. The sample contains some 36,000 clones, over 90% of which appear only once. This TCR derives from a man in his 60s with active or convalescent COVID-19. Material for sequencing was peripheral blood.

Written as DNA, the CDR3 is TGCGCCAGCAGCAAAAGGGAGGGTGAGGGGGCTGAAGCTTTCTTT. It codes for CASSKREGEGAEAFF. The rearrangement joins TRBV4-1 to TRBJ1-1; the D gene is possibly TRBD1 (6 bases). The germline CDR1 and CDR2 sequences are MGHRA and YSYEKL. The CDR3 consists of 15 residues. V was shortened by 5 bases and J by 6 bases, with 19 bases between the two germline ends.